The clone carrying this T cell receptor (beta chain) showed up just once. What it binds is unknown. A primer matching the constant region was used to make TCR beta cDNA from 500 to 650 ng of total RNA. Slightly modified ARM-PCR with three nested multiplex PCR rounds yielded TCR beta libraries. Using its own MiXCR run on the multiplex PCR reads, TCRdb lists one record per CDR3 protein. The sample lists some 190,000 distinct CDR3 sequences, approximately 60% occurring once. The data were taken from a study of tumor-infiltrating lymphocytes in primary liver carcinoma. General study findings and limits: The overlap of tumor-adjacent and tumor-blood pairs was smaller than that of tumor region pairs.

RNA was extracted from whole blood without cell sorting, alongside germline DNA. The sequenced material came from peripheral blood. The TCR originated in a man in his forties with primary liver carcinoma and hepatitis B virus infection.

For the CDR3, the DNA is TGTGCCAGCAGTGATGGGGACCTAGGGGAGGAGGCCCAGTACTTC. Translation: CASSDGDLGEEAQYF. The rearrangement links TRBV6-1 to TRBJ2-5; D possibly corresponds to TRBD2 (6 bases). In germline, CDR1 is MNHNS, CDR2 SASEGT. V was shortened by 3 bases and J by 9 bases, with 20 bases between the two germline ends. The CDR3 contains 15 residues.